The entry that follows covers one TCR beta chain sequence. This sample was taken from a study of blood T cell repertoires in COVID-19. Study overall: The analysed material was cDNA or gDNA that came from T cells, B-cell-depleted T cells, or PBMCs.

Participant age was roughly 18 to 95 years, and participants resided in fewer than 30 US areas. CDR3 size: 11 residues. V lost 2 bases and J lost 5, with 4 bases in between. The germline gives CDR1 SGHNT, CDR2 YENEEA. Data came from immunoSEQ multiplex PCR; TCRdb stores just in-frame clones and leaves some out. The repertoire holds around 450,000 clones, roughly 87% seen once, with roughly 0.66% in the top ten. This chain links TRBV11-3 with TRBJ2-7, with D unclear. The sample consisted of PBMCs or T cells enriched from blood (not recorded which). The receptor was derived from a man aged 18 to 29 who had recovered from COVID-19. The CDR3 spells CASSLYNEQYF. The CDR3 DNA reads as TGTGCCAGCAGCTTATACAACGAGCAGTACTTC.